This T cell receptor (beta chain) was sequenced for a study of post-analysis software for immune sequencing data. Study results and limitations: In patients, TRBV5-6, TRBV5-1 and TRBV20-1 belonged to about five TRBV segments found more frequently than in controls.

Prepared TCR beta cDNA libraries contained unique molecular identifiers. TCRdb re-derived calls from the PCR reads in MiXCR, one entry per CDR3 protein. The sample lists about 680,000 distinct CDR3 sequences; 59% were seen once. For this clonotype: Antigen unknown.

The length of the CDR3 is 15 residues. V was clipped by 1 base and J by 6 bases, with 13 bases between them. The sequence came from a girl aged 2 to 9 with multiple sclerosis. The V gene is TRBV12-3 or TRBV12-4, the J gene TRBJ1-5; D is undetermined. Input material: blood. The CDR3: CASSLGVTRGQPQHF. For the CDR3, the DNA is TGTGCCAGCAGTTTAGGGGTTACACGGGGTCAGCCCCAGCATTTT.